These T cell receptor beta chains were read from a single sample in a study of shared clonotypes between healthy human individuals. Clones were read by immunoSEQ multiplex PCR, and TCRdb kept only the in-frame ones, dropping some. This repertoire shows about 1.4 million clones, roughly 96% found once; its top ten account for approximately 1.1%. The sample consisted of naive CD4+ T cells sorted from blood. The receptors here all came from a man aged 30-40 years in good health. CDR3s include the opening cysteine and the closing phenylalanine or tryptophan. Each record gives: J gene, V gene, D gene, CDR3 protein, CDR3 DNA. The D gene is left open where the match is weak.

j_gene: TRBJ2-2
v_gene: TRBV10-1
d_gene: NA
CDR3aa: CASSESGELFF
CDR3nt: TGCGCCAGCAGTGAGTCCGGGGAGCTGTTTTTT

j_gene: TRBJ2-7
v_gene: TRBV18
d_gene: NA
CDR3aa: CASSPLDWGAGEQYF
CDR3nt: TGTGCCAGCTCACCACTCGACTGGGGGGCCGGCGAGCAGTACTTC

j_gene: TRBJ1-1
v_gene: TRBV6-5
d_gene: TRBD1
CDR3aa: CASSYRGRTEAFF
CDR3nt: TGTGCCAGCAGTTACAGGGGGCGCACTGAAGCTTTCTTT

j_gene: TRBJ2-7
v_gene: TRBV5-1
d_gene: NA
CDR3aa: CASSFRPRTYEQYF
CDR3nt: TGCGCCAGCAGCTTCCGTCCAAGAACGTACGAGCAGTACTTC

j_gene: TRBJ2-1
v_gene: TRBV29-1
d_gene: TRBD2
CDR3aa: CSAAGGGPGNEQFF
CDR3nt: TGCAGCGCCGCGGGGGGAGGGCCCGGCAATGAGCAGTTCTTC

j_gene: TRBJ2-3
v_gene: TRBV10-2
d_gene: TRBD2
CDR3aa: CASKALADLKSTDTQYF
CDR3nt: TGCGCCAGCAAAGCACTAGCGGATTTGAAAAGCACAGATACGCAGTATTTT

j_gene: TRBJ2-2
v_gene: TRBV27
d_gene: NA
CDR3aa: CASSPTPNTGELFF
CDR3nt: TGTGCCAGCAGTCCCACCCCGAACACCGGGGAGCTGTTTTTT

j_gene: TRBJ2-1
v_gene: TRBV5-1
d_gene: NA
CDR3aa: CASTLLGASYNEQFF
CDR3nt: TGCGCCAGCACCCTCCTGGGGGCATCCTACAATGAGCAGTTCTTC

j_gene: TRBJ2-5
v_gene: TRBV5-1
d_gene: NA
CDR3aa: CASSFGLFREETQYF
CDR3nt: TGCGCCAGCAGCTTTGGTTTATTCAGGGAAGAGACCCAGTACTTC

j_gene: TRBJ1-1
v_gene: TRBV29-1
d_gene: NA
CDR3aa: CSVGPERGTEAFF
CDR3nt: TGCAGCGTTGGGCCAGAGAGGGGCACTGAAGCTTTCTTT

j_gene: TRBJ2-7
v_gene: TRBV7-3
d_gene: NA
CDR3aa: CASSFGIHEQYF
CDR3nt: TGTGCCAGCAGCTTTGGAATCCACGAGCAGTACTTC